This T cell receptor (beta chain) originates from a study of T-cell reconstitution after alpha-beta-depleted transplantation in children (TCRdb year 2016). General notes on the study: Using TCR repertoire profiling, the study quantitatively followed how T-cell immune reconstitution unfolded in children after TCRalphabeta/CD19-depleted allogeneic hematopoietic cell transplantation.

The meaning of the sample's treatment or condition label: allogeneic hematopoietic cell transplantation with graft depleted of TCRalphabeta T cells and CD19 B cells. Transplant recipients were children who received TCRalphabeta/CD19-depleted allogeneic hematopoietic cell grafts. This clonotype was found many times. Its target antigen remains unknown. One base away there is no much larger clone; base qualities are not given. The method behind the library was PCR. Sequencer: Illumina HiSeq 2500. TCR library preparation used molecular barcoding, with unique molecular identifiers applied to normalize quantification of the TCRbeta repertoire. TCRdb reworked the public reads: Q25 trimming with fastp, MiXCR clone assembly, productive beta chains retained. Duplicate CDR3 protein sequences are folded into a single record with the most common DNA and genes. For this sample there are 220,000 or so distinct CDR3 sequences; around 7.5% appear just once. The top ten hold approximately 6% of the sample.

General study outcomes and caveats: Apparently early alphabetaT-cell count recovery about two months after transplant reportedly relied on only several hundred rapidly expanded clones derived from non-depleted graft cells. The frequencies of hyperexpanded clones fell over the following months, and after one year, T-cell counts and TCRbeta diversity were mostly attributed to newly produced T cells. In some patients, the high TCRbeta diversity seen at day 60 was put down to recipient T cells and intrathymic progenitors that had survived conditioning.

V is trimmed back by 3 bases and J by 3 bases, and the junction contains 7 bases that no gene match accounts for. The germline V gene supplies CDR1 SGHTA and CDR2 FQGNSA. From the cysteine up to the phenylalanine, the CDR3 has a length of 15 residues. Only CDR3 DNA remains: 45 bases, in frame from the first base. The sample here was PBMCs, mostly from graft donor cells, taken 180 days after TCRalphabeta/CD19-depleted stem cell transplant. The rearrangement joined TRBV7-2 to TRBJ2-7, and 8 junction bases match TRBD2. The source is a male patient younger than 18 who had a stem cell transplant for acute lymphoblastic leukemia, so the T cells may come from the graft donor. The DNA is TGTGCCAGCAGCTTTTGGCGGGAGGCGCACTACGAGCAGTACTTC. Translated, this gives CASSFWREAHYEQYF. Joined to the reference TRBV7-2 and TRBJ2-7 proteins, this CDR3 gives the full variable domain: GAGVSQSPSNKVTEKGKDVELRCDPISGHTALYWYRQSLGQGLEFLIYFQGNSAPDKSGLPSDRFSAERTGGSVSTLTIQRTQQEDSAVYLCASSFWREAHYEQYFGPGTRLTVT.